The rows below give T cell receptor beta chains drawn from one sample of a study of beta chain features in type 1 diabetes. Repertoires were generated with immunoSEQ multiplex PCR, while TCRdb's copy carries only in-frame clones and drops some. The data contain over 200,000 clones, approximately 10% of them singletons. The source material was naive CD4+ T cells from blood. The origin of the receptors is a man aged 25 to 40 with type 1 diabetes. The conserved cysteine and the conserved F or W are not part of the CDR3 here. The D gene is left open where the match is weak.

TRBJ1-1 NA TRBV4-3 ASSQSGATEAF
TRBJ1-4 TRBD1 TRBV19 ASRQQGAEEKLF
TRBJ2-3 NA TRBV9 ASSPRGASTDTQY
TRBJ1-2 NA TRBV7-7 ASSFLT
TRBJ1-4 TRBD1 TRBV2 ASSPQGAGEKLF
TRBJ2-5 NA TRBV7-9 ASSARAEQETQY
TRBJ2-1 TRBD1 TRBV7-9 ASSGRQGSYNEQF
TRBJ1-1 NA TRBV6-5 ASSYSTDTEAF
TRBJ1-1 NA TRBV7-8 ASSLSRNTEAF
TRBJ2-2 TRBD2 TRBV7-2 ASTRLIAGGLTGELF
TRBJ2-2 TRBD1 TRBV6-1 ASSPWDSGELF
TRBJ2-5 TRBD1 TRBV5-1 ASSRQGDQETQY
TRBJ2-5 NA TRBV4-3 ASSQGTHGGETQY
TRBJ1-6 NA TRBV11-2 ASSLGGAGFPLH
TRBJ1-2 NA TRBV4-1 ASSQDSSTGVLSYGYT
TRBJ1-1 NA TRBV27 ASSLRDLNTEAF
TRBJ1-3 NA TRBV7-9 ASSLSGGNTIY
TRBJ1-5 NA TRBV23-1 ASSQSPREGDQPQH
TRBJ2-1 TRBD2 TRBV4-2 ASSPPKGTSGNEQF
TRBJ2-3 NA TRBV7-9 ASSRTQDTQY
TRBJ2-2 TRBD1 TRBV15 ATSGRTGQNTGELF
TRBJ1-2 TRBD1 TRBV6-5 ASSLTGDRGYT
TRBJ2-3 NA TRBV2 ASMFSTDTQY
TRBJ1-1 TRBD1 TRBV5-4 ASSPAGTGGNTEAF
TRBJ2-3 TRBD2 TRBV11-2 ASSLTIAGITDTQY
TRBJ1-5 NA TRBV7-2 ASSRRQGIDQPQH
TRBJ2-2 TRBD2 TRBV12-5 ASVRLAGGQGELF
TRBJ1-6 NA TRBV9 ASSPQGNPYNSPLH
TRBJ2-7 TRBD2 TRBV30 AWRPSGVSYEQY
TRBJ1-2 TRBD1 TRBV7-6 ASSPPGQGAWGYT
TRBJ2-7 NA TRBV5-1 ASRPTGTYSYEQY
TRBJ1-2 NA TRBV5-1 ASSLMSGGDYGYT
TRBJ2-1 TRBD1 TRBV4-1 ASSQTGGVYNEQF
TRBJ2-1 TRBD1 TRBV9 ASSTTFGQVNNEQF